A selection of T cell receptor beta chains follows, all from one sample in a study of lung T cells in sarcoidosis with Löfgren's syndrome. TCRdb fed the reads into MiXCR, producing one record per CDR3 protein. This table holds roughly 63,000 distinct CDR3 sequences, about 20% found once. Specimen: CD4+ T cells from PBMCs. The receptors were gathered from a human donor with sarcoidosis (Löfgren's syndrome or another form), or a control subject (not recorded which). CDR3s include the opening cysteine and the closing phenylalanine or tryptophan. Fields, in order: D gene, clone size, J gene, V gene, CDR3 DNA, CDR3 protein. D genes are given only for firm matches. Size is stated for part of the rows, as once, few or many counts, or as a class when the clone is expanded.

d_gene: NA; abundance: many; j_gene: TRBJ2-3; v_gene: TRBV24-1; CDR3nt: TGTGCCACCAGTGATTTTGGGTCGGATACGCAGTATTTT; CDR3aa: CATSDFGSDTQYF
d_gene: NA; abundance: many; j_gene: TRBJ1-1; v_gene: TRBV10-1; CDR3nt: TGCGCCAGCACTTTGACCATGAACACTGAAGCTTTCTTT; CDR3aa: CASTLTMNTEAFF
d_gene: NA; abundance: many; j_gene: TRBJ1-5; v_gene: TRBV2; CDR3nt: TGTGCCAGCAGTGATAGCGGGGGAAGAGGCCAGCCCCAGCATTTT; CDR3aa: CASSDSGGRGQPQHF
d_gene: NA; abundance: many; j_gene: TRBJ1-5; v_gene: TRBV20-1; CDR3nt: TGCAGTGCCACCGACGGAGCGCGTAGCAATCAGCCCCAGCATTTT; CDR3aa: CSATDGARSNQPQHF
d_gene: TRBD2; abundance: NA; j_gene: TRBJ2-1; v_gene: TRBV20-1; CDR3nt: TGCAGTGCTAGAGATCGGCTAGCGGGAGGATTTAGTGAGCAGTTCTTC; CDR3aa: CSARDRLAGGFSEQFF
d_gene: NA; abundance: few; j_gene: TRBJ1-5; v_gene: TRBV2; CDR3nt: TGTGCCAGCAGTGAAGAACTGTTGAATCAGCCCCAGCATTTT; CDR3aa: CASSEELLNQPQHF
d_gene: NA; abundance: NA; j_gene: TRBJ1-3; v_gene: TRBV12-3/TRBV12-4; CDR3nt: TGTGCCAGCAGTCCGGGTTGGGAAAACACCATATATTTT; CDR3aa: CASSPGWENTIYF
d_gene: TRBD2; abundance: NA; j_gene: TRBJ2-1; v_gene: TRBV24-1; CDR3nt: TGTGCCACCAGTGACCCGGGACTAGCGGACTACAATGAGCAGTTCTTC; CDR3aa: CATSDPGLADYNEQFF
d_gene: NA; abundance: many; j_gene: TRBJ1-1; v_gene: TRBV3-1; CDR3nt: TGTGCCAGCAGCCAAGCAGCTAACACTGAAGCTTTCTTT; CDR3aa: CASSQAANTEAFF
d_gene: NA; abundance: many; j_gene: TRBJ2-2; v_gene: TRBV7-2; CDR3nt: TGTGCCAGCAGCTTAGGGTTGAGGGGGACCGGGGAGCTGTTTTTT; CDR3aa: CASSLGLRGTGELFF
d_gene: NA; abundance: NA; j_gene: TRBJ2-1; v_gene: TRBV3-1; CDR3nt: TGTGCCAGCAGATCGAGGGGGGGCGGGAGTAGAAATGAGCAGTTCTTC; CDR3aa: CASRSRGGGSRNEQFF
d_gene: NA; abundance: many; j_gene: TRBJ1-3; v_gene: TRBV2; CDR3nt: TGTGCCAGCAGTGAATTTGCAGCAGCGGGAAACACCATATATTTT; CDR3aa: CASSEFAAAGNTIYF
d_gene: NA; abundance: many; j_gene: TRBJ1-5; v_gene: TRBV28; CDR3nt: TGTGCCAGCAGTTCCCCGGGGAGGGAATGGGAGCCCCAGCATTTT; CDR3aa: CASSSPGREWEPQHF
d_gene: NA; abundance: NA; j_gene: TRBJ2-7; v_gene: TRBV6-2/TRBV6-3; CDR3nt: TGTGCCAGCGGTTACTCGTACGGACCCTACGAGCAGTACTTC; CDR3aa: CASGYSYGPYEQYF
d_gene: TRBD1; abundance: NA; j_gene: TRBJ1-1; v_gene: TRBV29-1; CDR3nt: TGCAGCGTCCGGGACAGTGGGGTGGGCTTGAGAGCTTTCTTT; CDR3aa: CSVRDSGVGLRAFF
d_gene: NA; abundance: few; j_gene: TRBJ2-2; v_gene: TRBV10-1; CDR3nt: TGCGCCAGCAGTGCTTACCTCTTGAACACCGGGGAGCTGTTTTTT; CDR3aa: CASSAYLLNTGELFF
d_gene: TRBD2; abundance: many; j_gene: TRBJ2-3; v_gene: TRBV25-1; CDR3nt: TGTGCCAGCAGTGATGACGGGAGGGCCTCAGATACGCAGTATTTT; CDR3aa: CASSDDGRASDTQYF
d_gene: NA; abundance: many; j_gene: TRBJ2-1; v_gene: TRBV28; CDR3nt: TGTGCCAGCAGTTCCGGGAGCTCCTACAATGAGCAGTTCTTC; CDR3aa: CASSSGSSYNEQFF
d_gene: NA; abundance: NA; j_gene: TRBJ2-1; v_gene: TRBV19; CDR3nt: TGTGCCAGTAGTATAGTCTTTGGTTCAGGGATTCACAATGAGCAGTTCTTC; CDR3aa: CASSIVFGSGIHNEQFF
d_gene: TRBD1; abundance: many; j_gene: TRBJ1-6; v_gene: TRBV28; CDR3nt: TGTGCCTCATCCGGGGCAGGGGGTAGATCACCCCTCCACTTT; CDR3aa: CASSGAGGRSPLHF
d_gene: NA; abundance: NA; j_gene: TRBJ1-1; v_gene: TRBV9; CDR3nt: TGTGCCAGCAGCGTTGACAGGATGAACACTGAAGCTTTCTTC; CDR3aa: CASSVDRMNTEAFF
d_gene: NA; abundance: many; j_gene: TRBJ2-1; v_gene: TRBV4-2; CDR3nt: TGTGCCAGCAGCCAAGTTTCCGACTATTACAATGAGCAGTTCTTC; CDR3aa: CASSQVSDYYNEQFF
d_gene: NA; abundance: NA; j_gene: TRBJ2-3; v_gene: TRBV5-1; CDR3nt: TGCGCCAGCAGCACACAGGGTATATATCGAGATACGCAGTATTTT; CDR3aa: CASSTQGIYRDTQYF
d_gene: NA; abundance: many; j_gene: TRBJ2-7; v_gene: TRBV6-1; CDR3nt: TGTGCCAGCAGTGCCGAGCCCCAGAGTATGCAGTACTTC; CDR3aa: CASSAEPQSMQYF
d_gene: TRBD1; abundance: NA; j_gene: TRBJ2-7; v_gene: TRBV6-1; CDR3nt: TGTGCCAGCGGGACAGGGGCCTACGAGCAGTACTTC; CDR3aa: CASGTGAYEQYF
d_gene: NA; abundance: few; j_gene: TRBJ1-2; v_gene: TRBV10-3; CDR3nt: TGTGCCATCAGCCACGACCCCCGAGGGGACAAGAATAACTATGGCTACACCTTC; CDR3aa: CAISHDPRGDKNNYGYTF
d_gene: TRBD1; abundance: few; j_gene: TRBJ1-4; v_gene: TRBV28; CDR3nt: TGTGCCAGCAATCCGGGGGGACAGGGGTATGAAAAACTGTTTTTT; CDR3aa: CASNPGGQGYEKLFF